The 10 T cell receptor beta chains given below trace back to one sample, sequenced in a study of Tregs in tolerant kidney transplant recipients. The antigens for these receptors are not known. Assay: immunoSEQ multiplex PCR; the TCRdb copy retains only in-frame clones and omits some. The repertoire consists of about 15,000 clones, with around 49% occurring once and the leading ten covering over 3%. FACS sorting followed an approximately 6-day coculture of CFSE-labeled recipient PBMCs with irradiated graft donor PBMCs. The material was CD4+ T cells from blood cultured with allogeneic cells, obtained before the transplant. The receptors shown here come from a human patient who received a combined kidney and bone marrow transplant.

The genes are TRBV5-1 and TRBJ2-6; possible D gene TRBD1, 6 bases. Germline V gene sequence: CDR1 SGHRS, CDR2 YFSETQ. V lost 0 bases and J 0 bases, leaving 13 bases between the germline ends. The CDR3 sequence is 18 residues long. The CDR3 nucleotides are TGCGCCAGCAGCTTGGCCGGACAGAGCAGCTCTGGGGCCAACGTCCTGACTTTC. Amino acid sequence: CASSLAGQSSSGANVLTF.

This clone qualifies as medium-sized (0.01 to 0.1%). The chain joins TRBV19 to TRBJ2-7, with 9 bases aligning to TRBD2. Germline-derived CDR1 and CDR2 are LNHDA and SQIVND (reference sequence). There are 14 residues in the CDR3. J gave up 7 bases and V 6 bases, and 10 bases lay outside the gene matches. This CDR3 is CASSPEVAGVEQYF. The CDR3 DNA sequence: TGTGCCAGTAGCCCTGAGGTAGCGGGGGTGGAGCAGTACTTC.

The chain has TRBV29-1 and TRBJ1-1; tentatively, D is TRBD1 (6 bases). Germline CDR1 is SQVTM and CDR2 is ANQGSEA. Trimming took off 7 bases at V and 1 base at J, with 10 bases between the two ends. This CDR3 is 12 amino acids long. The CDR3 DNA reads as TGCAGCGGTCAACAGGGGAACACTGAAGCTTTCTTT. Protein sequence: CSGQQGNTEAFF.

This clone was seen a few times. The V gene is TRBV29-1, the J gene TRBJ2-1; D might be TRBD2 (5 bases). CDR1 is SQVTM, CDR2 ANQGSEA, per germline. The V gene lost 8 bases and the J gene lost 5 bases, with 22 bases spanning the gap. This CDR3 has 15 residues. The CDR3 nucleotides are TGCAGCACCACCCTAGTGGGAGAAGGGCACAATGAGCAGTTCTTC. Its protein product is CSTTLVGEGHNEQFF.

This sequence joins TRBV10-3 and TRBJ1-1, with D possibly being TRBD1 (5 bases). Germline CDR1 ENHRY, CDR2 SYGVKD. Trimming pared 5 bases from V and 3 bases from J, leaving 10 bases between. The CDR3 is made up of 13 amino acids. In DNA form, the CDR3 reads TGTGCCATCAGTCACAGGACCGACACTGAAGCTTTCTTT. Translated, it gives CAISHRTDTEAFF.

The chain recombines TRBV28 with TRBJ2-5; D is perhaps TRBD1 (6 bases). The DNA end is a closer match to TRBJ2-7, so the J assignment may be wrong. The CDR3 loop spans 16 amino acids. Germline CDR1 reads MDHEN; CDR2 reads SYDVKM. The CDR3 reads CASSFSWGQNLLEQYF. The DNA for the CDR3 is TGTGCCAGCAGTTTTTCCTGGGGACAAAACCTTCTCGAGCAGTACTTC.

This clone was seen more than once but under ten times. V gene TRBV29-1 combines with J gene TRBJ1-1; D is unclear. There are 10 residues in the CDR3. The germline gives CDR1 SQVTM, CDR2 ANQGSEA. V was clipped by 7 bases and J by 4 bases, with 7 bases between them. The CDR3 protein is CSALLTEAFF. The CDR3 DNA follows: TGCAGCGCCCTTCTCACTGAAGCTTTCTTT.

This sequence joins TRBV7-3 and TRBJ2-1; TRBD1 agrees at 7 bases. The CDR3 covers 15 residues. Trimming removed 3 bases from V and 3 bases from J; junction bases left unmatched: 5. Germline V lookup: CDR1 SGHTA, CDR2 FQGTGA. CDR3 DNA: TGTGCCAGCAGCTTGGTGTCAGGGGGCTACAATGAGCAGTTCTTC. Amino acids: CASSLVSGGYNEQFF.

The CDR3 DNA reads TGTGCCAGCAGTATAGCGGGGAGAGGCTCCTACAATGAGCAGTTCTTC. Amino acid sequence: CASSIAGRGSYNEQFF. The V gene is TRBV28, the J gene TRBJ2-1, with 8 bases fitting TRBD2. The CDR3 is made up of 16 amino acids. V shed 5 bases and J 0 bases; nucleotides not matched to a gene: 6. The germline CDR1 and CDR2 sequences are MDHEN and SYDVKM. Using reference TRBV28 and TRBJ2-1 for the parts outside the CDR3, the full variable domain is DVKVTQSSRYLVKRTGEKVFLECVQDMDHENMFWYRQDPGLGLRLIYFSYDVKMKEKGDIPEGYSVSREKKERFSLILESASTNQTSMYLCASSIAGRGSYNEQFFGPGTRLTVL.

V usage is TRBV12-5 and J usage is TRBJ1-4, with a tentative D call TRBD1 (5 bases). This CDR3 comprises 13 residues. Trimming pared 1 base from V and 15 bases from J, leaving 15 bases between. CDR1 LGHNT and CDR2 FRNRAP come from the germline V gene. The chain's CDR3 is CASGLDRTIGLFF. CDR3 nucleotide sequence: TGTGCTAGTGGTTTGGACAGGACAATAGGGTTGTTTTTT.